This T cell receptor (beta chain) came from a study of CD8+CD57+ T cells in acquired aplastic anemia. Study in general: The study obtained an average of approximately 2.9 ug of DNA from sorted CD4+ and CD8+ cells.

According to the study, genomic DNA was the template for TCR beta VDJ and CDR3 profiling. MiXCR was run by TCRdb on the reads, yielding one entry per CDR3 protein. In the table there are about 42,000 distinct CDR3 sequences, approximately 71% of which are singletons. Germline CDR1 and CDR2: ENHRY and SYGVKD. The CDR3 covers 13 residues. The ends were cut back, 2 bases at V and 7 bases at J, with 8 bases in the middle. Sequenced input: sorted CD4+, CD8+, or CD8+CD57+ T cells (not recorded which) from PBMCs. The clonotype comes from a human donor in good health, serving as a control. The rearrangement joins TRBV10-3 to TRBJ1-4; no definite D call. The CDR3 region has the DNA TGTGCCATCAGTGAGACCTCGGTTGAAAAACTGTTTTTT. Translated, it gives CAISETSVEKLFF.